This T cell receptor (beta chain) stems from a study of human T cells and chemical hapten exposure. Study-wide results and caveats: There were significantly more large CDR3 similarity clusters among expanded TCRs than among controls.

Each CDR3 protein is one row after TCRdb ran MiXCR on the RACE reads. The sample lists about 380,000 distinct CDR3 sequences; approximately 4.4% were seen once. Many counts were recorded for this clonotype. Its antigen is not known. After removal of 3 bases from V and 1 base from J, the junction contained 7 bases not matched to a gene. The CDR3 runs 16 residues. Germline lookup yields CDR1 KGHSH and CDR2 LQKENI. Time point noted: patch test 1, 2 weeks after DPC sensitization. Noted treatment: therapeutic diphenylcyclopropenone sensitization with weekly scalp DPC. The donor pool consisted of alopecia patients aged 18 to 70 years, considered suitable for DPC.

V is TRBV18 and J is TRBJ2-3; 7 bases are shared with TRBD2. This specimen consisted of whole blood, obtained in connection with sensitization to the hapten diphenylcyclopropenone (DPC). The TCR was taken from a woman aged 50 to 60 with alopecia areata. Some clones in this sample may be carry-over from other donors' samples. The chain's CDR3 is CASSPPRGGGTDTQYF. The CDR3 DNA reads as TGTGCCAGCTCACCCCCGAGGGGAGGGGGCACAGATACGCAGTATTTT.